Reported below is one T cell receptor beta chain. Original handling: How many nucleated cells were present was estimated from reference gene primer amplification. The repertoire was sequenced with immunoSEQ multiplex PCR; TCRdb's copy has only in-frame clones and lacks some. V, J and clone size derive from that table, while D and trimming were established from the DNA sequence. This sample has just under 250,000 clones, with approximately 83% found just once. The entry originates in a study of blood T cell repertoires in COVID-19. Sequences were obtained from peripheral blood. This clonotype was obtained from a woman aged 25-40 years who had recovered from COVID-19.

CDR3: CASMTAPGQGYYEQYF. CDR3 DNA: TGCGCCAGCATGACGGCGCCGGGACAGGGTTACTACGAGCAGTACTTC. This sequence joins TRBV4-3 and TRBJ2-7; 9 bases are shared with TRBD1. The CDR3 totals 16 residues. V shed 7 bases and J 3 bases; nucleotides not matched to a gene: 13. Germline V gene sequence: CDR1 LGHNA, CDR2 YSLEER.